Given below is one T cell receptor (beta chain) in context. Its cognate antigen is unknown. Libraries were prepared by immunoSEQ multiplex PCR; TCRdb keeps only in-frame clonotypes and omits some of them. Of tens of thousands of clones listed, 85% to 95% are singletons. Conventional CD4+ T cells were sorted from blood as CD25-low CD127-high cells. This sample was taken from a study of regulatory and conventional T cells in RAG deficiency. Study results and limitations: In Omenn syndrome, sorted "Tregs" may be peripherally activated cells.

The length of the CDR3 is 14 residues. Germline V gene sequence: CDR1 MNHEY, CDR2 SVGAGI. The ends were cut back, 2 bases at V and 11 bases at J, with 18 bases in the middle. These data also featured in a second study, about regulatory T cells. As that study records: Amplification used 52 TRBV primers and 13 TRBJ primers. Patient repertoires had restricted TRB V-J pairs and skewed V and J usage, most in Tregs.

The origin of this receptor is a human donor in good health. Sample: CD4+ T cells sorted from blood. The chain carries TRBV6-5 and TRBJ1-1; D perhaps matches TRBD1 (6 bases). CDR3 in amino acids: CASSYDRKVFDAFF. For the CDR3, the DNA is TGTGCCAGCAGTTACGACAGGAAGGTTTTCGACGCTTTCTTT.